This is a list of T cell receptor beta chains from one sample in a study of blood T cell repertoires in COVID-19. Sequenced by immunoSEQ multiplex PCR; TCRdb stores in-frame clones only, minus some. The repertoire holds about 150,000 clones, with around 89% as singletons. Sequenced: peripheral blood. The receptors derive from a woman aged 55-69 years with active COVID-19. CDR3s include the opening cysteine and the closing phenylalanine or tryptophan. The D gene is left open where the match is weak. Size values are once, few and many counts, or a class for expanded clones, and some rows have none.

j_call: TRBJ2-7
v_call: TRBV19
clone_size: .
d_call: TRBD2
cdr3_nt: TGTGCCAGTAGCCCCTCCGGGACTAGCGGGAACAACGAGCAGTACTTC
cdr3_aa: CASSPSGTSGNNEQYF

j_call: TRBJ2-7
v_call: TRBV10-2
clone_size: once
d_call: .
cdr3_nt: TGCGCCAGCAGACAAGGAGCGAACTCCTACGAGCAGTACTTC
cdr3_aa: CASRQGANSYEQYF

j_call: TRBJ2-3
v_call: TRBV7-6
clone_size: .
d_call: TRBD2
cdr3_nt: TGTGCCAGCAGTTTGGGACTAGCGGGAGGAAGCACAGATACGCAGTATTTT
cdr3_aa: CASSLGLAGGSTDTQYF

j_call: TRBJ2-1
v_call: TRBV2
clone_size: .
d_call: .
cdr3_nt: TGTGCCAGACATAGCGTAGGTGGGGAGCAGTTCTTC
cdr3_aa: CARHSVGGEQFF

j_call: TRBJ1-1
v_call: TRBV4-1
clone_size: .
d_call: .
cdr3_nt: TGCGCCAGCAGCCAAGATCGGGGGAACACTGAAGCTTTCTTT
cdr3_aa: CASSQDRGNTEAFF

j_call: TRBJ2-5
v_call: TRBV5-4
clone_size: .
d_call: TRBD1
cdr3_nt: TGTGCCAGCCACTACCGGACAGGGGAGGTAGGGGAGACCCAGTACTTC
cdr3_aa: CASHYRTGEVGETQYF

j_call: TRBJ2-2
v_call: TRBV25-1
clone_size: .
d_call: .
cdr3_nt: TGTGCCAGTACAGGGAACACCGGGGAGCTGTTTTTT
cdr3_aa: CASTGNTGELFF

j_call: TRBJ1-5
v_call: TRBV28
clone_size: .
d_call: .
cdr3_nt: TGTGCCAGCAGAACCGAGGGACACCTCAATCAGCCCCAGCATTTT
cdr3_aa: CASRTEGHLNQPQHF

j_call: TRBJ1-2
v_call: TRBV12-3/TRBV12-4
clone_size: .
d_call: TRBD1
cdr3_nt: TGTGCCAGCAGTTTGGAGGGACAGTATGGCTACACCTTC
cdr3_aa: CASSLEGQYGYTF

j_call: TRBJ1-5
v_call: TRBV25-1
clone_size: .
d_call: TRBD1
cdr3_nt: TGTGCCAGCAGTGACCACGGAGGGACAGGTAATCAGCCCCAGCATTTT
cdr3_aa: CASSDHGGTGNQPQHF

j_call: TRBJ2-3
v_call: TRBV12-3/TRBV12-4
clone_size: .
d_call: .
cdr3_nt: TGTGCCAGCAGTTTACAGGATGCCAATACGCAGTATTTT
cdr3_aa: CASSLQDANTQYF

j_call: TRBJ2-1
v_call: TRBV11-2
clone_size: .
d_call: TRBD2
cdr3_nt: TGTGCCAGCAGCCCTTGGACTAGCGGATCTAATGAGCAGTTCTTC
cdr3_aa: CASSPWTSGSNEQFF

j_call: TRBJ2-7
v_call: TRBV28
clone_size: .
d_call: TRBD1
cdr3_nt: TGTGCCAGCAGTTCATACAGGGGGTACGAGCAGTACTTC
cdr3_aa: CASSSYRGYEQYF

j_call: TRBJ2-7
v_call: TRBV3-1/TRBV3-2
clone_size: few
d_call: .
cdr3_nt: TGTGCCAGCAGCCAATCTCAGCGGCCCTACGAGCAGTACTTC
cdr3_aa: CASSQSQRPYEQYF

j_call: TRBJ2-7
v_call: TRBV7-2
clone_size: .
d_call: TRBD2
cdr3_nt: TGTGCCAGCAGCCCGAGACTAGCTTCCGAGCAGTACTTC
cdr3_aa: CASSPRLASEQYF

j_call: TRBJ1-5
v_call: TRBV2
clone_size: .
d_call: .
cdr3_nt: TGTGCCAGCAGTGAGTCTAGGCCAGGGATGGGTTATAGCAATCAGCCCCAGCATTTT
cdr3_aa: CASSESRPGMGYSNQPQHF

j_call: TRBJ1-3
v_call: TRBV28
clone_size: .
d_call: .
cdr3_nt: TGTGCCAGCAGTTCTCTGGGGCTCTCTGGAAACACCATATATTTT
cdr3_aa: CASSSLGLSGNTIYF

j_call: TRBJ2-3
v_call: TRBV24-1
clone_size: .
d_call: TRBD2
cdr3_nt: TGTGCCACCAGTGACTGGACTAGCGGGGGCTTAGGTGCAGATACGCAGTATTTT
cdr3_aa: CATSDWTSGGLGADTQYF

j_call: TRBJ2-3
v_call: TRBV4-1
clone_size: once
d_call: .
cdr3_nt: TGCGCCAGCAGCCAAGTCGCAGGGACAGATACGCAGTATTTT
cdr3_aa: CASSQVAGTDTQYF

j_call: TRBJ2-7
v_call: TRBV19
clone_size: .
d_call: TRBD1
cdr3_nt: TGTGCCAGTAGTATAGATCACCAGGGGGCCTACGAGCAGTACTTC
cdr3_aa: CASSIDHQGAYEQYF

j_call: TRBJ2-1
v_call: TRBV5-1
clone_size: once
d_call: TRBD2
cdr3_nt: TGCGCCAGCAGCCCCATGGGTCTAGCGGGAGGGCCGGGGAATGAGCAGTTCTTC
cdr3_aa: CASSPMGLAGGPGNEQFF

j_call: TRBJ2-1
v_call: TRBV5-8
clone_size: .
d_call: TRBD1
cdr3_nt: TGTGCCAGCAACTTGGGACAGAGGTCCTACAATGAGCAGTTCTTC
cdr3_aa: CASNLGQRSYNEQFF

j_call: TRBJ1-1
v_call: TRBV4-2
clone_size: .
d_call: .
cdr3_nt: TGTGCCAGCAGCCAAGTAGGTGGGGCCGACACTGAAGCTTTCTTT
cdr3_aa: CASSQVGGADTEAFF

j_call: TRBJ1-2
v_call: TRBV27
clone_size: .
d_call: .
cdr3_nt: TGTGCCAGCAGCGACCCTCGGACAGCTAACTATGGCTACACCTTC
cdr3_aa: CASSDPRTANYGYTF

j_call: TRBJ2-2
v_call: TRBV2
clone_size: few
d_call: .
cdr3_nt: TGTGCCAGCAGTTTAACAGGAGGCTTAGCGGAGGGCCGGAACACCGGGGAGCTGTTTTTT
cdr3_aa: CASSLTGGLAEGRNTGELFF

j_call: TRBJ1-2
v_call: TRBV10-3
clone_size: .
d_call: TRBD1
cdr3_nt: TGTGCCATCACCGGGACAGGGGAGGATGGCTACACCTTC
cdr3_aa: CAITGTGEDGYTF

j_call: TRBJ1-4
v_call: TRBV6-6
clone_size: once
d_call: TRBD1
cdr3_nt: TGTGCCAGCAGTTACAACAGGGGGGGTGATGATGAAAAACTGTTTTTT
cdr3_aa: CASSYNRGGDDEKLFF

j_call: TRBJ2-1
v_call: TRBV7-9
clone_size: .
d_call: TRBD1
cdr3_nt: TGTGCCAGCAGCTATCCACAGGGGGCTGACAATGAGCAGTTCTTC
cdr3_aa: CASSYPQGADNEQFF

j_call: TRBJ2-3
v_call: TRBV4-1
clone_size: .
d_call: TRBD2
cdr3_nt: TGCGCCAGCCGAGGACTAGCGGGAGGGCAAGGGGCGACAGATACGCAGTATTTT
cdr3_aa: CASRGLAGGQGATDTQYF

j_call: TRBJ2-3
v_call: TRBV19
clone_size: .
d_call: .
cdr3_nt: TGTGCCAGTAGTGAGGGCGCTCCGCAGTATTTT
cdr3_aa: CASSEGAPQYF

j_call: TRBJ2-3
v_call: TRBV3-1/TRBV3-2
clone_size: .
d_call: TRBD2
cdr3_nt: TGTGCCAGCAGCCAAGATCTAGCGGACCTGGATACGCAGTATTTT
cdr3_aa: CASSQDLADLDTQYF

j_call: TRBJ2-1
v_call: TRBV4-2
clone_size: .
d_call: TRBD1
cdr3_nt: TGTGCCAGCAGCCCACCGGGCGAGGGGACAGGGGCAGTCGGACGGGGCAATGAGCAGTTCTTC
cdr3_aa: CASSPPGEGTGAVGRGNEQFF

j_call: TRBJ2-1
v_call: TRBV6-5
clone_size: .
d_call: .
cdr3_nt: TGTGCCAGCCGAATTCGAGGGGAGCAGTTCTTC
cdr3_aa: CASRIRGEQFF

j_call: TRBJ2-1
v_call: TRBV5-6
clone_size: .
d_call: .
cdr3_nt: TGTGCCAGCAGCCCCTGGGGACTCCCCTTTGATGAGCAGTTCTTC
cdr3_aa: CASSPWGLPFDEQFF

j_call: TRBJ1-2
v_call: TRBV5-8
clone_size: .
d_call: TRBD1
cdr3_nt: TGTGCCAGCAGCACCTGGACAGGGGACGGTCTACTCTATGGCTACACCTTC
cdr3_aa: CASSTWTGDGLLYGYTF

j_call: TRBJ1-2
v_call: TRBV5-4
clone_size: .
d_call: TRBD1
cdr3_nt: TGTGCCAGCAGCTTGAGTGGTGGGGACAGTTACACCTTC
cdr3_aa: CASSLSGGDSYTF

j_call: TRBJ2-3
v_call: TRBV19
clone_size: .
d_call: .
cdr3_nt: TGTGCCAGTAACGAGGAGGGAGAACCAGATACGCAGTATTTT
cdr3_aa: CASNEEGEPDTQYF

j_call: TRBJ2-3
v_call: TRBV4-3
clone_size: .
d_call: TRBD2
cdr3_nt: TGCGCCAGCAGCCAAACGACTAGCGGTACGCAGTATTTT
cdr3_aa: CASSQTTSGTQYF

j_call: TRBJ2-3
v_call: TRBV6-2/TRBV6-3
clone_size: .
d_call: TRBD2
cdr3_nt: TGTGCCAGCAGTCTTGGGACTAGGGCAGATACGCAGTATTTT
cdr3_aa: CASSLGTRADTQYF

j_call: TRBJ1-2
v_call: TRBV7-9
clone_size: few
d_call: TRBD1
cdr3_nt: TGTGCCAGCAGCCGGGACAGCCGTACTTACTATGGCTACACCTTC
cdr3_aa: CASSRDSRTYYGYTF

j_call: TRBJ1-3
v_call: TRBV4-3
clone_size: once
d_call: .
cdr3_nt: TGCGCCAGCAGCCAAGATAGCTCTGGAAACACCATATATTTT
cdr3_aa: CASSQDSSGNTIYF

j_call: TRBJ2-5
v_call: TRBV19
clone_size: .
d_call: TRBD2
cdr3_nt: TGTGCCAGTAGTATTGGCGGGAGGGCCGGAGAGACCCAGTACTTC
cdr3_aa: CASSIGGRAGETQYF

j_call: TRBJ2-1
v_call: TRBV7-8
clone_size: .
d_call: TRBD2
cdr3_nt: TGTGCCAGTTATTGGGTAGCGGGGGAGTTCAATGAGCAGTTCTTC
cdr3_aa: CASYWVAGEFNEQFF

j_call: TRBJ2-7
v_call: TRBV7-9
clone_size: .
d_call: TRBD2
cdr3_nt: TGTGCCAGCAGCCTAGGACTAGCGGGGATCTACGAGCAGTACTTC
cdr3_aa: CASSLGLAGIYEQYF

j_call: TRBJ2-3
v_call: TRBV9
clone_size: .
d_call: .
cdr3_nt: TGTGCCAGCAGCGGAGAGGGACTTACCACAGATACGCAGTATTTT
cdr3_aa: CASSGEGLTTDTQYF

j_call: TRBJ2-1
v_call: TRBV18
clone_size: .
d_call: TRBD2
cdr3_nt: TGTGCCAGCTCACCTCGGAGCGGGGAGAGTTACAATGAGCAGTTCTTC
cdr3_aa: CASSPRSGESYNEQFF

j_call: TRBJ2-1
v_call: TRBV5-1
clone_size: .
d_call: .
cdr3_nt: TGTGCCAGCAGGCAGGGTGACGGGGGTTACAATGAGCAGTTCTTC
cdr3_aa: CASRQGDGGYNEQFF

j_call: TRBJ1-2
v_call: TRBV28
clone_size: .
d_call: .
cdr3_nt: TGTGCCAGCAGCCTAGCGTTTTATGGCTACACCTTC
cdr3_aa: CASSLAFYGYTF

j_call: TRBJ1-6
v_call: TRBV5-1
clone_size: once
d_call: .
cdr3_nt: TGCGCCAGCAGCTTGAATACCGCGTGGGAGAGGAATTCACCCCTCCACTTT
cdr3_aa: CASSLNTAWERNSPLHF

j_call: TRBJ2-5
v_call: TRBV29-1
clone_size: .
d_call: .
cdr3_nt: TGCAGCGGAAATACAGGGAGTCAAGAGACCCAGTACTTC
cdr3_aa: CSGNTGSQETQYF

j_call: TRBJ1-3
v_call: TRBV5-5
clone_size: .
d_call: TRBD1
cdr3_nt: TGTGCCAGCAGCTCGGGACAGGGGGGAAACACCATATATTTT
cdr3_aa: CASSSGQGGNTIYF

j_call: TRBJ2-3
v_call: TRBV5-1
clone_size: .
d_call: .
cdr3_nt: TGCGCCAGCAGCCAGGATTCGACAGATACGCAGTATTTT
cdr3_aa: CASSQDSTDTQYF

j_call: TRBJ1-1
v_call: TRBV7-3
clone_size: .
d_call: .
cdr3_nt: TGTGCCAGCAGCTTAAGTAGGGGGGGCCCCACTGAAGCTTTCTTT
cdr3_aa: CASSLSRGGPTEAFF

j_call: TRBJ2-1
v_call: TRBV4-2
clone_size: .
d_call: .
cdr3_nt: TGTGCCAGCAGCCAAGAATCAAGGACTAACCATGAGCAGTTCTTC
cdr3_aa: CASSQESRTNHEQFF

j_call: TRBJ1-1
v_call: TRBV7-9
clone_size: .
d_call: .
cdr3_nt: TGTGCCAGCAGCTTAGAAGGACACCTCCCGCCCTGGGGCACTGAAGCTTTCTTT
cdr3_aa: CASSLEGHLPPWGTEAFF

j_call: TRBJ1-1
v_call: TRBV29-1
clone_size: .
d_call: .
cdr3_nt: TGCAGCGTCTGGACAGAAGGCAACACTGAAGCTTTCTTT
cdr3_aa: CSVWTEGNTEAFF

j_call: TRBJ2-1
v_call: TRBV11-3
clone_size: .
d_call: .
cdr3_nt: TGTGCCAGCAGCCGTTCGTCCCAGGAAGGACGCGGGATCCGTGGGAATGAGCAGTTCTTC
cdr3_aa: CASSRSSQEGRGIRGNEQFF

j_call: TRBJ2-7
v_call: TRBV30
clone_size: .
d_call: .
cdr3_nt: TGTGCCTGGATGGGGGGAGGGGGGCGAGGCGTCGAGCAGTACTTC
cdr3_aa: CAWMGGGGRGVEQYF

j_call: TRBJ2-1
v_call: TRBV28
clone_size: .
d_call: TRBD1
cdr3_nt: TGTGCCAGCAGCCCCGGGACAGGGCCCGATCGGGGGCAGTTCTTC
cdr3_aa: CASSPGTGPDRGQFF

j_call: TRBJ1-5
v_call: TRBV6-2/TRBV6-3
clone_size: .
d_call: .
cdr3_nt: TGTGCCAGCAGTTATCCCTATAGCAATCAGCCCCAGCATTTT
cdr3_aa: CASSYPYSNQPQHF